The 10 T cell receptor beta chains presented below share a single source sample, sequenced in a study of T cells in Graves' hyperthyroidism and ophthalmopathy. There were TCR beta CDR3 regions amplified from RNA transcripts. RT-PCR in the first round (using the HTBI primer set) targeted the TCR CDR3. TCRdb analysed the multiplex PCR reads with MiXCR anew, one entry per CDR3 protein. There are roughly 740,000 distinct CDR3 sequences in the sample; around 17% occur only once, and around 7.7% lies in the top ten. The sample consisted of blood. All receptors derive from a man between 18 and 29 years old with Graves' hyperthyroidism.

This clonotype was detected a few times. The chain employs TRBV6-1 and TRBJ2-5, with D unclear. In germline, CDR1 is MNHNS, CDR2 SASEGT. This CDR3 comprises 12 residues. The germline V and J ends were trimmed by 2 bases and 5 bases, with 6 bases remaining between them. The CDR3 region has the DNA TGTGCCAGCAGTGAACGGTGGGAGACCCAGTACTTC. This codes for CASSERWETQYF.

This clonotype has ten or more counts. The rearrangement uses TRBV5-4 and TRBJ2-5, with D possibly matching TRBD2 (6 bases). Germline loops: CDR1 SGHNT, CDR2 YYREEE (reference sequence). This CDR3 has 14 residues. The V end was cut by 3 bases, the J end by 2 bases, with 11 bases between. DNA for the CDR3: TGTGCCAGCAGCTCGCCCGGGAGTCAAGAGACCCAGTACTTC. Translating gives CASSSPGSQETQYF.

For this clonotype: Since a much larger clone is just one base distant, this may be a read error. This chain links TRBV11-1 with TRBJ1-1; possibly TRBD1 for D (5 bases). Germline V gene lookup returns CDR1 SGHAT and CDR2 FQDESV (reference sequence). This CDR3 is 16 amino acids long. The CDR3 spells CASSENPGRLNTEASF. The CDR3 DNA is TGTGCCAGCAGCGAAAATCCGGGACGGCTGAACACTGAAGCTTCCTTT.

This clonotype was found many times. The rearrangement uses TRBV19 and TRBJ1-2; 7 bases fit TRBD1. V lost 4 bases to trimming and J lost 1 base; unmatched junction nucleotides: 15. Germline V lookup: CDR1 LNHDA, CDR2 SQIVND (reference sequence). CDR3 length equals 18 residues. In DNA, the CDR3 is TGTGCCAGTAGTAAACGGACCGGGAGACAGGGAGGTAACTATGGCTACACCTTC. It encodes CASSKRTGRQGGNYGYTF.

This clonotype has only a few counts. The gene calls are TRBV24-1 and TRBJ2-3, with TRBD1 matching over 7 bases. Germline trimming cut 1 base from V and 1 base from J; bases unmatched to any gene: 1. The CDR3 spans 15 residues. From germline, CDR1 is KGHDR and CDR2 SFDVKD. CDR3 residues: CATSDFQGGTDTQYF. CDR3 nucleotide sequence: TGTGCCACCAGTGATTTTCAGGGGGGCACAGATACGCAGTATTTT.

This rearrangement joins TRBV20-1 to TRBJ1-5; no reliable D call. V was cut by 1 base and J by 5 bases, with 12 bases left in between. Germline CDR1 and CDR2: DFQATT and SNEGSKA (reference sequence). The CDR3 is made up of 14 amino acids. CDR3 bases: TGCAGTGCTAGAGCCGTTGACATTCATCAGCCCCAGCATTTT. This encodes CSARAVDIHQPQHF.

Many counts were recorded for this clonotype. V and J are TRBV6-6 and TRBJ2-1; no definite D call. The germline V gene has CDR1 MNHNY and CDR2 SVGAGI (reference sequence). The CDR3 is 14 amino acids. V was clipped by 2 bases and J by 5 bases, with 10 bases between them. CDR3 DNA: TGTGCCAGCAGTTACAGGGCCCTCGACAATGAGCAGTTCTTC. Amino acid sequence: CASSYRALDNEQFF.

This clonotype was seen more than once but under ten times. The chain has TRBV3-1 and TRBJ1-2; D unclear. Germline lookup yields CDR1 LGHDT and CDR2 YNNKEL (reference sequence). Trimming removed 4 bases from V and 4 bases from J, with 13 bases in between. This CDR3 has 14 amino acids. CDR3 sequence reads: CASSPPTEGYGYTF. In DNA form, the CDR3 reads TGTGCCAGCAGCCCCCCTACCGAAGGCTATGGCTACACCTTC.

This clonotype was seen more than once but under ten times. The J gene is TRBJ2-7, the V gene TRBV4-1; D ambiguous. Germline V lookup: CDR1 MGHRA, CDR2 YSYEKL. The germline V and J ends were trimmed by 3 bases and 0 bases, with 15 bases remaining between them. This CDR3 contains 16 residues. The CDR3 DNA is TGCGCCAGCAGCCAGCTCCTCCAGGCTGGCTCCTACGAGCAGTACTTC. Protein: CASSQLLQAGSYEQYF.

This clonotype was picked up a small number of times. The chain has TRBV3-1 and TRBJ2-3, with 10 bases matching TRBD2. V was clipped by 4 bases and J by 4 bases; unmatched bases: 5. The germline V gene has CDR1 LGHDT and CDR2 YNNKEL (reference sequence). This CDR3 is built from 15 residues. The CDR3 protein is CASSPGLAIADTQYF. The CDR3 region has the DNA TGTGCCAGCAGCCCGGGACTAGCGATAGCAGATACGCAGTATTTT.